The 3 T cell receptor beta chains reported below all come from one sample, sequenced in a study of CD8+CD57+ T cells in acquired aplastic anemia. Genomic DNA templated the TCR beta VDJ and CDR3 profiling. TCRdb fed the reads into MiXCR, producing one record per CDR3 protein. The sample consists of about 210,000 distinct CDR3 sequences, approximately 60% of them appearing once. Material for sequencing was sorted CD4+, CD8+, or CD8+CD57+ T cells (not recorded which) from PBMCs. The receptors come from a human donor in good health.

This rearrangement joins TRBV5-5 to TRBJ2-7, with 10 bases fitting TRBD1. Looked up from germline, CDR1 is SGHKS and CDR2 is YYEKEE (reference sequence). V dropped 4 bases and J dropped 5; count of bases not matched to a gene: 9. CDR3 size: 15 residues. CDR3 DNA sequence: TGTGCCAGCAGCCCGAGGACAGGGGGACGGGACGAGCAGTACTTC. Translated, it gives CASSPRTGGRDEQYF.

The chain employs TRBV15 and TRBJ2-2; D not resolved. The CDR3 consists of 13 residues. Germline V gene lookup returns CDR1 LNHNV and CDR2 YYDKDF (reference sequence). V was cut by 0 bases and J by 6 bases, with 5 bases left in between. The CDR3 is CATSRDSPGELFF. Here the CDR3 DNA reads TGTGCCACCAGCAGAGATTCCCCCGGGGAGCTGTTTTTT.

This clonotype was counted many times. The V and J genes are TRBV6-5 and TRBJ2-5; D may be TRBD1 (6 bases). Per germline, CDR1 MNHEY and CDR2 SVGAGI. The length of the CDR3 is 14 residues. V was shortened by 8 bases and J by 0 bases, with 13 bases between the two germline ends. The CDR3 region has the DNA TGTGCCAGCCAGGACAGATGGTACCAAGAGACCCAGTACTTC. Protein: CASQDRWYQETQYF.